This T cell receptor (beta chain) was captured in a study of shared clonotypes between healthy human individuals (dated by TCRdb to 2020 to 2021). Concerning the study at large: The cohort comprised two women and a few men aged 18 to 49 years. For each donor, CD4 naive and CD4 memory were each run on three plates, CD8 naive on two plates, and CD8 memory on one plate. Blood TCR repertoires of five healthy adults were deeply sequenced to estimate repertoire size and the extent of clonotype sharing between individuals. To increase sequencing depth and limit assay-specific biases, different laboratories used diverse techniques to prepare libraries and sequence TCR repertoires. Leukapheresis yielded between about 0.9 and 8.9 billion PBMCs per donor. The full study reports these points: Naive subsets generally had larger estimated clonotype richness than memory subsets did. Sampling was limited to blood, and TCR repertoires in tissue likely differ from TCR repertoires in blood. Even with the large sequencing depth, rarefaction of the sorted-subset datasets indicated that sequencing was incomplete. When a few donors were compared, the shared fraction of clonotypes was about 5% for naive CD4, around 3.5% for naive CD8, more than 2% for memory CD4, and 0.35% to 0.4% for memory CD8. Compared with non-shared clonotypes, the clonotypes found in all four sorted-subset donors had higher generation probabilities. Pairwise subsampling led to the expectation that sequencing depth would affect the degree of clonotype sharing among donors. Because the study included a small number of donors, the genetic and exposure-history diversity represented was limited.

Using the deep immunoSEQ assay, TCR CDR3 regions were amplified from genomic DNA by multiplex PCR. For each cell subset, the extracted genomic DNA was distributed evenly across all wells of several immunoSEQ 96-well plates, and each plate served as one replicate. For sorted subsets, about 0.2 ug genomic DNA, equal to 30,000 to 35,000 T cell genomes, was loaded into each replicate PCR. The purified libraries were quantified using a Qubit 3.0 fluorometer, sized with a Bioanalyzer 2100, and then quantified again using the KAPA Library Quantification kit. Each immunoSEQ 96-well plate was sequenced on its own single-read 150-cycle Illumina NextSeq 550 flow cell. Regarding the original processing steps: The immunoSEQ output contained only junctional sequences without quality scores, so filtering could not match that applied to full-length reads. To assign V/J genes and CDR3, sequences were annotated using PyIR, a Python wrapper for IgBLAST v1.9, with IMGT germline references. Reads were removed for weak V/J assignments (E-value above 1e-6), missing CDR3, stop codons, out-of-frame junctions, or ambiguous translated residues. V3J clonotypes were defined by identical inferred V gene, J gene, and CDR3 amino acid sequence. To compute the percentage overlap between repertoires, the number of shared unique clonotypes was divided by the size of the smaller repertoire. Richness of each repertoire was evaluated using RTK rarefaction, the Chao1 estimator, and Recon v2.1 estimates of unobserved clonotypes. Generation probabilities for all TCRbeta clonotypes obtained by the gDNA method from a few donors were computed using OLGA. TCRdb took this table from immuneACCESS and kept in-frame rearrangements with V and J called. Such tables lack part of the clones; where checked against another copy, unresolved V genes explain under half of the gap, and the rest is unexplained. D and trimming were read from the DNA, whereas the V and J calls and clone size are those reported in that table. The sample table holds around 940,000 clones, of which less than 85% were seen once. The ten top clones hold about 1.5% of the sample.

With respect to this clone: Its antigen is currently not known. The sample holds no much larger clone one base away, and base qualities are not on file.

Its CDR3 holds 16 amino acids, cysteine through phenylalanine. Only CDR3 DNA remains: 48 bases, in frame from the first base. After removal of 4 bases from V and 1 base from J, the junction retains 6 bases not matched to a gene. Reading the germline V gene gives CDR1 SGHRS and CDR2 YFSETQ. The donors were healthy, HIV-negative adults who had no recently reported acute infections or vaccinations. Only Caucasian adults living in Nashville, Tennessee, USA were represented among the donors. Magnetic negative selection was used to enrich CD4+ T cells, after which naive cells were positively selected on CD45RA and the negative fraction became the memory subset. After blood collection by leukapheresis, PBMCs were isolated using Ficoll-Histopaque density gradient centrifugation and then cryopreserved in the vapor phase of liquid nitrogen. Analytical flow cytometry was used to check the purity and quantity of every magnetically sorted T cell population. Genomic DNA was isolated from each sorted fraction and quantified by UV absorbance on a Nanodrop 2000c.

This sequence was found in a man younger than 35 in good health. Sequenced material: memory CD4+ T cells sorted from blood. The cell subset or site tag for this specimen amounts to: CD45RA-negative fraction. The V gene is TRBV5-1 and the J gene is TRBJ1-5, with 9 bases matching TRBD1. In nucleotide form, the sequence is TGCGCCAGCAGCCTACAGGGGGCGAAGAGCAATCAGCCCCAGCATTTT. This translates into CASSLQGAKSNQPQHF.